This T cell receptor beta chain was captured by sequencing in a study of T-cell memory formation after mild COVID-19. Trimming cost V 6 bases and J 5 bases; bases outside gene matches: 10. Germline V gives CDR1 WSHSY, CDR2 SAAADI. The CDR3 loop spans 16 amino acids. A few counts support this clonotype. Its specificity is unknown. Whole-study findings and limits: Clones shrinking between day 15 and 85 showed a balanced CD4/CD8 split, and those that grew later tilted toward CD4+.

Amplification by 5'RACE using constant-segment primers produced TCR alpha and TCR beta cDNA libraries that carried sample barcodes and UMIs. TCRdb re-called the 5' RACE reads with MiXCR, one entry per CDR3 protein. Counted here are under 85,000 distinct CDR3 sequences, about 15% occurring once; the ten biggest clones make up about a third. This TCR was recovered from an adult woman who had mild COVID-19 (a few samples of this study predate the infection). Cell type and time point are not known. The chain has TRBV10-2 and TRBJ2-5, with 12 bases aligning to TRBD2. The sequencing input was PBMCs or a T cell subset sorted from them (not recorded which). The CDR3 DNA follows: TGCGCCAGCAGCACCCTAACTAGCGGGGGGCAGGAGACCCAGTACTTC. Encoded protein: CASSTLTSGGQETQYF.